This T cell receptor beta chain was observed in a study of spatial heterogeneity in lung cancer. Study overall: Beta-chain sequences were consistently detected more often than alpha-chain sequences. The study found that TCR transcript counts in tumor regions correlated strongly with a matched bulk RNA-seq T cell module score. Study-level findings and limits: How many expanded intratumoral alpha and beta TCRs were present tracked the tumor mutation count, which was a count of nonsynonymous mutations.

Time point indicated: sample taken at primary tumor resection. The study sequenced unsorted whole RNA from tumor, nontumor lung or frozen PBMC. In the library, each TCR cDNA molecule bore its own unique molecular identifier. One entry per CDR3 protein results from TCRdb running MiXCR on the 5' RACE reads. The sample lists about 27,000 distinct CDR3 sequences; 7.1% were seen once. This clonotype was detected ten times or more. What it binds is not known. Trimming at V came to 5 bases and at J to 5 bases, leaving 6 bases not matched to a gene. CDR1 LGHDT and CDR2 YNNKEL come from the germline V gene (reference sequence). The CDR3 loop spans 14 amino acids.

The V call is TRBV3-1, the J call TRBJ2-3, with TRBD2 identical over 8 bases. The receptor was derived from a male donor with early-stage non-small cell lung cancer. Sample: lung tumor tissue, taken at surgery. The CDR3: CASSSAGGLDTQYF. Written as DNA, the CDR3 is TGTGCCAGCAGCTCTGCGGGGGGCCTAGATACGCAGTATTTT.